This T cell receptor beta chain was obtained from a study of blood T cell repertoires in COVID-19. Study in general: Samples of COVID-19 (acute and convalescent) were obtained from the United States, Italy and Spain. PBMCs, B-cell-depleted T cells, or T cells were the source of the cDNA or gDNA that made up the material.

Germline assignment: CDR1 LNHDA and CDR2 SQIVND (reference sequence). The CDR3 loop spans 12 amino acids. Trimming took off 3 bases at V and 6 bases at J, with 5 bases between the two ends. Participant-reported clinical history was the basis for cohort assignment. Authors' processing steps: Researchers report that nucleated cell counts were estimated from reference gene primer amplification. Profiling relied on immunoSEQ multiplex PCR, and the TCRdb table lists in-frame clones only, not all of them. The V and J calls and clone size are taken from that table; D and trimming were inferred from the DNA. The sample has about 230,000 clones, about 91% seen once.

The sequencing input was PBMCs or T cells enriched from blood (not recorded which). The receptor comes from a woman aged 40 to 50 with acute COVID-19. The gene calls are TRBV19 and TRBJ1-4; no definite D call. The CDR3 is CASSIVHEKLFF. Here the CDR3 DNA reads TGTGCCAGTAGTATCGTTCATGAAAAACTGTTTTTT.